The 5 T cell receptor beta chains in this list originate from one sample, sequenced in a study of spatial heterogeneity in lung cancer. Study-wide points: Higher tumor mutation counts went along with higher counts of expanded intratumoral alpha and beta TCRs.

These TCRs' antigens remain unknown. TCRdb independently ran MiXCR on the 5' RACE reads; one entry per CDR3 protein. Of 18,000 or so distinct CDR3 sequences listed, around 6.4% are singletons. Described time point: sample taken at primary tumor resection. Sequencing used lung tumor tissue, obtained at surgery. Receptors were obtained from a female donor with early-stage non-small cell lung cancer.

This clonotype was observed many times. The library was prepared for alpha chains; this beta chain is a stray read, so its frequency means little. The chain employs TRBV4-1 and TRBJ2-1; 7 bases line up with TRBD2. Trimming took 4 bases from V and 3 from J; bases not matched to a gene: 6. This CDR3 is 15 amino acids long. The germline V gene has CDR1 MGHRA and CDR2 YSYEKL. CDR3 sequence (DNA): TGCGCCAGCAGCCCGAGAGCGGGATACTACAATGAGCAGTTCTTC. It specifies CASSPRAGYYNEQFF.

This clonotype has ten or more counts. This beta chain represents an off-target read in a library built for alpha chains; its size is of limited meaning. This chain links TRBV29-1 with TRBJ2-1; 7 bases agree with TRBD2. This CDR3 is built from 13 residues. Losses at the gene ends were 6 bases for V and 7 bases for J; bases not matched to a gene: 9. Looked up from germline, CDR1 is SQVTM and CDR2 is ANQGSEA. The CDR3 region is CSVRSGVTNEQFF. CDR3 in DNA: TGCAGCGTCAGGAGCGGGGTTACTAATGAGCAGTTCTTC.

This clonotype showed up many times. This beta chain is an off-target read within a library intended for alpha chains, so its frequency means little. The genes are TRBV7-2 and TRBJ1-5; weak D call: TRBD1 (6 bases). Trimming took off 2 bases at V and 6 bases at J, with 8 bases between the two ends. This CDR3 has 13 residues. The V gene's germline CDR1 is SGHTA and CDR2 FQGNSA. CDR3 DNA: TGTGCCAGCAGCTTACAACAGGGTCAGCCCCAGCATTTT. Protein sequence: CASSLQQGQPQHF.

In its sample, this clonotype ranks as medium-sized. This beta chain is an off-target read within a library intended for alpha chains, so its frequency means little. CDR3 region: CASSVRDTQYF. In DNA form, the CDR3 reads TGTGCCAGCAGTGTTCGGGATACGCAGTATTTT. V usage is TRBV2 and J usage is TRBJ2-3; D unclear. The CDR3 runs to 11 residues. Trimming stripped 4 bases from V and 6 bases from J, with 5 bases between. Germline V gene lookup returns CDR1 SNHLY and CDR2 FYNNEI. The full variable domain, completed using reference TRBV2 and TRBJ2-3, is EPEVTQTPSHQVTQMGQEVILRCVPISNHLYFYWYRQILGQKVEFLVSFYNNEISEKSEIFDDQFSVERPDGSNFTLKIRSTKLEDSAMYFCASSVRDTQYFGPGTRLTVL.

Worth noting for this clonotype: This beta chain is an unintended read in a library built for alpha chains; its size means little. The genes are TRBV20-1 and TRBJ2-7; 7 nucleotides line up with TRBD2. Germline V lookup: CDR1 DFQATT, CDR2 SNEGSKA (reference sequence). This CDR3 is built from 14 residues. V lost 4 bases to trimming and J lost 1 base; unmatched junction nucleotides: 7. CDR3 nucleotides: TGCAGTGCTATGGGGGGGGTTTCGTCCTACGAGCAGTACTTC. Translated: CSAMGGVSSYEQYF.